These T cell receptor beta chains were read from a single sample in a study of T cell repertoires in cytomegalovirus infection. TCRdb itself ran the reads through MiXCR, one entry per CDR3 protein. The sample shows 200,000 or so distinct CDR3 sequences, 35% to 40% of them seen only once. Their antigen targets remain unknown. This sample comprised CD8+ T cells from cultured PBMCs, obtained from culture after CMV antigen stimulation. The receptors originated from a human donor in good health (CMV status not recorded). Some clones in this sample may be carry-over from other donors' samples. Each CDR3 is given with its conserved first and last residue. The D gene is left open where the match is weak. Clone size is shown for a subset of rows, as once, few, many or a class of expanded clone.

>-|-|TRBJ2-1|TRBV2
CASRGRVDEQFF
TGTGCCAGCAGAGGCAGGGTTGATGAGCAGTTCTTC
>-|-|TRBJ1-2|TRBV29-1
CSVEGLEDGYTF
TGCAGCGTTGAAGGTTTGGAGGATGGCTACACCTTC
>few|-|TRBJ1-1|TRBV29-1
CSVAGGSMNTEAFF
TGCAGCGTTGCCGGGGGCAGTATGAACACTGAAGCTTTCTTT
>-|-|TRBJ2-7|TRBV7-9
CASSSNQTPKDEQYF
TGTGCCAGCAGTAGTAACCAGACACCTAAAGACGAGCAGTACTTC
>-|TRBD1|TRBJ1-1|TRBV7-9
CASSKGAQGEAFF
TGTGCCAGCAGCAAGGGGGCGCAAGGTGAAGCTTTCTTT
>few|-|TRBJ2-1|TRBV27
CASSLSASRGNEQFF
TGTGCCAGCAGTTTATCGGCTAGCAGAGGCAATGAGCAGTTCTTC
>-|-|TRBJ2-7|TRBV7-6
CASSLVLEPYEQYF
TGTGCCAGCAGCTTAGTTCTGGAACCATACGAGCAGTACTTC
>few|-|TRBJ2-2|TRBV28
CASSPLRTGTLTGELFF
TGTGCCAGCAGTCCCCTGAGAACAGGGACGTTGACCGGGGAGCTGTTTTTT
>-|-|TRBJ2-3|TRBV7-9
CASSKIPQGERDTQYF
TGTGCCAGCAGCAAAATACCTCAGGGTGAAAGGGATACGCAGTATTTT
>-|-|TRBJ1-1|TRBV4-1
CASSQVRGLEAFF
TGCGCCAGCAGCCAAGTTAGAGGACTTGAAGCTTTCTTT
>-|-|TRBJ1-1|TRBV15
CATSTDAYTEAFF
TGTGCCACCAGCACGGACGCTTACACTGAAGCTTTCTTT
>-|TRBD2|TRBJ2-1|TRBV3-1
CASSPSGLAGFSSYNEQFF
TGTGCCAGCAGCCCAAGCGGACTAGCGGGGTTCTCCTCCTACAATGAGCAGTTCTTC
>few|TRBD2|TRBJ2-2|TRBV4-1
CASSQDIGEGFATGELFF
TGCGCCAGCAGCCAAGATATTGGGGAGGGATTCGCCACCGGGGAGCTGTTTTTT
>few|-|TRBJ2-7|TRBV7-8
CASSLERLSYEQYF
TGTGCCAGCAGCTTAGAGAGACTATCCTACGAGCAGTACTTC
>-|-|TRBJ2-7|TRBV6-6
CASSVGQPEQYF
TGTGCCAGCAGCGTAGGACAGCCCGAGCAGTACTTC
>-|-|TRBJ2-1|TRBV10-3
CAISDYEQFF
TGTGCCATCAGTGACTATGAGCAGTTCTTC
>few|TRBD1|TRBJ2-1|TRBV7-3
CASSLRDRGFVDEQFF
TGTGCCAGCAGCTTACGTGACAGGGGTTTTGTTGATGAGCAGTTCTTC
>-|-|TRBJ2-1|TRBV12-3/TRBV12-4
CASRSRTGRGNEQFF
TGTGCCAGCAGGAGTCGGACGGGGAGGGGGAATGAGCAGTTCTTC
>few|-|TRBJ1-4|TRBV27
CASSSAISSTNEKLFF
TGTGCCAGCAGTTCGGCGATCAGTTCAACTAATGAAAAACTGTTTTTT
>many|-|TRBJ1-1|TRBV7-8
CASSLAARNTEAFF
TGTGCCAGCAGCTTAGCGGCCAGGAACACTGAAGCTTTCTTT
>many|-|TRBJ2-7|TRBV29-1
CSGTGLAGAREQYF
TGCAGCGGTACAGGGTTAGCGGGTGCACGAGAGCAGTACTTC
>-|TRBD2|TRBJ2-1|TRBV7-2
CARSSGLAGGGSSYNEQFF
TGTGCCAGAAGCTCCGGACTAGCGGGAGGGGGTTCCTCCTACAATGAGCAGTTCTTC
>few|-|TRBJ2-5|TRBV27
CASSLSLGHWEAQYF
TGTGCCAGCAGTTTATCCCTTGGACACTGGGAGGCCCAGTACTTC
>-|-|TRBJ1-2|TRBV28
CASSFVGGYTF
TGTGCCAGCAGTTTCGTAGGGGGCTACACCTTC